The 24 T cell receptor beta chains reported below all come from one sample, sequenced in a study of blood T cell repertoires in COVID-19. Assay: immunoSEQ multiplex PCR; the TCRdb copy retains only in-frame clones and omits some. This repertoire shows approximately 73,000 clones, around 86% found once; its top ten account for roughly 1.9%. Material for sequencing was peripheral blood. The receptors were sampled from an older woman with acute or convalescent COVID-19.

This clone was seen only a few times. V usage is TRBV30 and J usage is TRBJ2-7, with a possible D match to TRBD1 (5 bases). The V gene's germline CDR1 is GTSNPN and CDR2 SVGIG (reference sequence). Trimming removed 1 base at V and 2 bases at J, with 9 bases between. This CDR3 has 13 amino acids. This CDR3 reads CAWSGGSPYEQYF. DNA of the CDR3: TGTGCCTGGAGTGGGGGCAGCCCCTACGAGCAGTACTTC.

J is TRBJ1-4 and V is TRBV2; D possibly corresponds to TRBD1 (6 bases). Per the germline V gene, CDR1 is SNHLY and CDR2 is FYNNEI. Trimming took off 7 bases at V and 4 bases at J, with 10 bases between the two ends. The CDR3 spans 13 residues. The CDR3 spells CASTRGRNEKLFF. The DNA of the CDR3 is TGTGCCAGCACCAGGGGCCGTAATGAAAAACTGTTTTTT.

This clone was seen only a few times. The V and J genes are TRBV7-2 and TRBJ1-4; 8 bases align to TRBD1. Germline CDR1 and CDR2: SGHTA and FQGNSA. Trimming took 5 bases from V and 5 from J; bases not matched to a gene: 1. This CDR3 is built from 13 residues. The CDR3 region is CASSNRGNEKLFF. The CDR3, as DNA: TGTGCCAGCAGCAACAGGGGGAATGAAAAACTGTTTTTT.

On this clone: At the DNA level, this CDR3 is encoded by other sequences in the same sample as well. For the CDR3, the DNA is TGCAGCGTTGGGGGACAGGGAGGCGCTGAAGCTTTCTTT. It is translated as CSVGGQGGAEAFF. V and J are TRBV29-1 and TRBJ1-1; 9 bases fit TRBD1. From germline, CDR1 is SQVTM and CDR2 ANQGSEA. The CDR3 runs to 13 residues. The ends lost 4 bases at V and 6 bases at J; junction bases unmatched: 6.

The chain employs TRBV7-9 and TRBJ2-3; 8 bases agree with TRBD2. V was clipped by 3 bases and J by 2 bases; unmatched bases: 4. CDR1 SEHNR and CDR2 FQNEAQ come from the germline V gene (reference sequence). The CDR3 spans 15 residues. CDR3 nucleotides: TGTGCCAGCAGCTTTTGGCGGGAGGCCACAGATACGCAGTATTTT. Amino acid sequence: CASSFWREATDTQYF.

The chain carries TRBV19 and TRBJ2-1, with 8 bases identical to TRBD1. Germline assignment: CDR1 LNHDA and CDR2 SQIVND (reference sequence). Unmatched junction bases numbered 2, after V lost 0 bases and J lost 4 bases. CDR3 length: 15 residues. The CDR3 reads CASSIEDRDYNEQFF. CDR3 DNA: TGTGCCAGTAGTATAGAGGACAGGGATTACAATGAGCAGTTCTTC.

The chain has TRBV2 and TRBJ2-1, with TRBD2 as a possible D gene (6 bases). Germline V gene lookup returns CDR1 SNHLY and CDR2 FYNNEI. The CDR3 totals 12 residues. The germline V and J ends were trimmed by 6 bases and 7 bases, with 10 bases remaining between them. The CDR3 loop reads CASSVGRNEQFF. CDR3 sequence (DNA): TGTGCCAGCAGCGTAGGGAGGAATGAGCAGTTCTTC.

The chain combines TRBV27 with TRBJ2-3, with a weak D call TRBD1 (5 bases). Germline assignment: CDR1 MNHEY and CDR2 SMNVEV (reference sequence). This CDR3 is 14 amino acids long. V gave up 5 bases and J gave up 2 bases, with 11 bases separating them. The CDR3 here is CASSPDSLTDTQYF. CDR3 in DNA: TGTGCCAGCAGTCCCGACAGCCTCACAGATACGCAGTATTTT.

Remarks on this clone: The limits of the CDR3 on the DNA are not certain, so only TCRdb's listed CDR3 is given. V is TRBV9 and J is TRBJ1-2. The CDR3 is 16 residues long, counting both termini. The germline gives CDR1 SGDLS, CDR2 YYNGEE. The chain's CDR3 is CASSVGPGEQNYGYTF.

The chain recombines TRBV15 with TRBJ1-2, with D maybe TRBD1 (5 bases). The germline V and J ends were trimmed by 4 bases and 5 bases, with 14 bases remaining between them. This CDR3 contains 14 residues. The germline V gene has CDR1 LNHNV and CDR2 YYDKDF (reference sequence). CDR3 region: CATSTGGLRYGYTF. CDR3 DNA: TGTGCCACCAGCACCGGGGGGTTACGGTATGGCTACACCTTC.

This chain uses TRBV3-1 (or the pseudogene TRBV3-2) with TRBJ1-3, with 7 bases aligning to TRBD1. The CDR3 covers 13 residues. V lost 8 bases and J lost 3; bases outside the gene matches: 4. The germline V gene has CDR1 LGHDT and CDR2 YNNKEL (reference sequence). CDR3 DNA sequence: TGTGCCAGCTCCCGGGACAGTGGAAACACCATATATTTT. It translates to CASSRDSGNTIYF.

V usage is TRBV7-3 and J usage is TRBJ2-1; TRBD2 agrees at 7 bases. Germline V gives CDR1 SGHTA, CDR2 FQGTGA. There are 15 residues in the CDR3. Trimming cost V 5 bases and J 3 bases; bases outside gene matches: 7. CDR3 in DNA: TGTGCCAGCAGCCTAGGGAGGGGAGGCTACAATGAGCAGTTCTTC. This translates into CASSLGRGGYNEQFF.

V and J are TRBV20-1 and TRBJ1-1; unclear D gene. CDR1 is DFQATT and CDR2 is SNEGSKA in the germline V gene (reference sequence). Trimming took off 3 bases at V and 1 base at J, with 12 bases between the two ends. The CDR3 covers 14 residues. This chain's CDR3 is CSASQVGGNTEAFF. CDR3 nucleotides: TGCAGTGCTAGTCAAGTTGGAGGGAACACTGAAGCTTTCTTT.

This clone was seen only once. The genes are TRBV7-2 and TRBJ2-7; D is unresolved. CDR3 length equals 14 residues. Germline V gives CDR1 SGHTA, CDR2 FQGNSA. The V and J ends lost 0 bases and 0 bases respectively, with 6 bases between them. The CDR3 nucleotides read TGTGCCAGCAGCTTAGCTGTCAACTCCTACGAGCAGTACTTC. Amino acid sequence: CASSLAVNSYEQYF.

The V and J genes are TRBV7-9 and TRBJ1-1; 11 positions match TRBD1. J gave up 5 bases and V 5 bases, and 7 bases lay outside the gene matches. This CDR3 region has 15 residues. CDR1 is SEHNR, CDR2 FQNEAQ, per germline (reference sequence). CDR3 coding DNA: TGTGCCAGCAGCCAAGGACAGGGGGCGCGGACTGAAGCTTTCTTT. Encoded protein: CASSQGQGARTEAFF. The whole variable domain, remainder taken from reference TRBV7-9 and TRBJ1-1, is DTGVSQNPRHKITKRGQNVTFRCDPISEHNRLYWYRQTLGQGPEFLTYFQNEAQLEKSRLLSDRFSAERPKGSFSTLEIQRTEQGDSAMYLCASSQGQGARTEAFFGQGTRLTVV.

V and J are TRBV5-1 and TRBJ2-1; D unclear. The CDR3 length is 15 residues. Germline CDR1 and CDR2: SGHRS and YFSETQ. The germline V and J ends were trimmed by 6 bases and 4 bases, with 17 bases remaining between them. This chain's CDR3 is CASILADPLYNEQFF. The CDR3 DNA follows: TGCGCCAGCATTTTAGCAGACCCCCTTTACAATGAGCAGTTCTTC.

The chain uses TRBV9 and TRBJ2-7, with 13 bases lining up with TRBD2. The CDR3 runs to 15 residues. CDR1 and CDR2 from the germline V gene are SGDLS and YYNGEE. The V gene end was trimmed by 4 bases and the J gene end by 7 bases; junction bases not matched to a gene: 8. CDR3 region: CASSIGLAGAGEQYF. The CDR3 bases are TGTGCCAGCAGCATCGGACTAGCGGGAGCCGGGGAGCAGTACTTC.

The chain uses TRBV20-1 and TRBJ2-3; D call uncertain. The germline CDR1 and CDR2 sequences are DFQATT and SNEGSKA (reference sequence). CDR3 size: 14 residues. V lost 3 bases to trimming and J lost 4 bases, with 14 bases between them. CDR3: CSASSSSTADTQYF. The DNA for the CDR3 is TGCAGTGCTAGTAGTAGTAGTACTGCAGATACGCAGTATTTT.

This chain uses TRBV18 with TRBJ2-1; TRBD2 agrees at 10 bases. The ends lost 6 bases at V and 4 bases at J; junction bases unmatched: 9. There are 16 residues in the CDR3. Germline V gives CDR1 KGHSH, CDR2 LQKENI. CDR3 region: CASSPPLAGFYNEQFF. The CDR3 nucleotides are TGTGCCAGCTCCCCCCCACTAGCGGGGTTTTACAATGAGCAGTTCTTC.

This clone was seen more than once but under ten times. The gene calls are TRBV9 and TRBJ1-3, with D hard to call. Trimming stripped 0 bases from V and 0 bases from J, with 7 bases between. This CDR3 spans 15 amino acids. Germline V lookup: CDR1 SGDLS, CDR2 YYNGEE. The CDR3 region has the DNA TGTGCCAGCAGCGTAGGGCATGTCTCTGGAAACACCATATATTTT. This codes for CASSVGHVSGNTIYF. The entire variable domain, with the rest obtained from reference TRBV9 and TRBJ1-3, is as follows: DSGVTQTPKHLITATGQRVTLRCSPRSGDLSVYWYQQSLDQGLQFLIQYYNGEERAKGNILERFSAQQFPDLHSELNLSSLELGDSALYFCASSVGHVSGNTIYFGEGSWLTVV.

V usage is TRBV6-6 and J usage is TRBJ1-1, with 9 bases matching TRBD1. With 7 bases clipped from V and 3 bases from J, the junction kept 6 bases outside the gene matches. The CDR3 length is 14 residues. Germline V gene sequence: CDR1 MNHNY, CDR2 SVGAGI (reference sequence). In DNA, the CDR3 is TGTGCCAGCACCAAGGACAGGGGTTACACTGAAGCTTTCTTT. Amino acid sequence: CASTKDRGYTEAFF.

The chain carries TRBV5-1 and TRBJ2-5; D is possibly TRBD1 (5 bases). V was cut by 4 bases and J by 2 bases, with 12 bases left in between. The CDR3 is 14 amino acids. In germline, CDR1 is SGHRS, CDR2 YFSETQ. The CDR3: CASSPGHSQETQYF. The DNA for the CDR3 is TGCGCCAGCAGCCCCGGACATTCTCAAGAGACCCAGTACTTC.

The V gene is TRBV3-1 (or the pseudogene TRBV3-2), the J gene TRBJ2-5; a weak D match, TRBD1 (5 bases). The V end lost 1 base, the J end lost 5 bases, and 14 bases lay between the germline ends. This CDR3 comprises 15 residues. CDR1 is LGHDT and CDR2 is YNNKEL in the germline V gene (reference sequence). CDR3 residues: CASSQAYRPAETQYF. For the CDR3, the DNA is TGTGCCAGCAGCCAAGCCTACAGGCCTGCGGAGACCCAGTACTTC.

V gene TRBV27 combines with J gene TRBJ1-2; D uncertain. V was trimmed by 6 bases and J by 6 bases, leaving 14 bases between them. Germline lookup yields CDR1 MNHEY and CDR2 SMNVEV (reference sequence). This CDR3 spans 13 amino acids. DNA of the CDR3: TGTGCCAGCAGGGTAAACTATGAACATGGCTACACCTTC. It specifies CASRVNYEHGYTF.